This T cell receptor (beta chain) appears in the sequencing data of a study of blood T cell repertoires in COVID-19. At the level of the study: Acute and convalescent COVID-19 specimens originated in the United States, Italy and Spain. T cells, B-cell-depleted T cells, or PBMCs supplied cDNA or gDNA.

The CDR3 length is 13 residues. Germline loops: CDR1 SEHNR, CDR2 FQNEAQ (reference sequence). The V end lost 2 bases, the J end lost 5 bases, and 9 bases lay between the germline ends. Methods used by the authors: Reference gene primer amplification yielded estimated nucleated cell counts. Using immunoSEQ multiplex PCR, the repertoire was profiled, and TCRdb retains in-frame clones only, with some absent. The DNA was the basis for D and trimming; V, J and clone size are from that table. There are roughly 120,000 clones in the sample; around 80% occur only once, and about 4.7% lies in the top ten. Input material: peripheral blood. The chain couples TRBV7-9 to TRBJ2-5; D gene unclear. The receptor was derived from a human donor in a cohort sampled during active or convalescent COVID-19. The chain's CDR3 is CASSLLALETQYF. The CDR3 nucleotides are TGTGCCAGCAGCTTACTGGCATTGGAGACCCAGTACTTC.